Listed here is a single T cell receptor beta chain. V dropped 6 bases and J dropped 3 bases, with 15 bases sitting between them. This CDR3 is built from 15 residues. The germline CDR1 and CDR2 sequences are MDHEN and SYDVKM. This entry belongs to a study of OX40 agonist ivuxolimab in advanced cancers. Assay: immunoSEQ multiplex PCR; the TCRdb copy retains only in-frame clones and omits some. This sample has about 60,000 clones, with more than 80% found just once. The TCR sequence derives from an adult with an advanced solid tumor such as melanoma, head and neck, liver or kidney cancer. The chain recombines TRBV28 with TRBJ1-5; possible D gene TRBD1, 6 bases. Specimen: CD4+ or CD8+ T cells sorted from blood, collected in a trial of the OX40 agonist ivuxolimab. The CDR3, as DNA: TGTGCCAGCAGCTCCCTTGACAGGCCCAATCAGCCCCAGCATTTT. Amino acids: CASSSLDRPNQPQHF. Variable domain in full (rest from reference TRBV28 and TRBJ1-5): DVKVTQSSRYLVKRTGEKVFLECVQDMDHENMFWYRQDPGLGLRLIYFSYDVKMKEKGDIPEGYSVSREKKERFSLILESASTNQTSMYLCASSSLDRPNQPQHFGDGTRLSIL.